This record covers a single TCR beta chain. Germline is not matched at one junction end, which may reflect a read error. The CDR3 has 13 amino acids. Germline lookup yields CDR1 SGHTS and CDR2 YDEGEE. Authors of the study amplified TCR beta CDR3 regions from RNA transcripts. An initial round of RT-PCR targeting the TCR CDR3 relied on the HTBI primer set. In TCRdb, the multiplex PCR reads were re-called with MiXCR into one record per CDR3 protein. Among around 480,000 distinct CDR3 sequences, approximately 15% were seen once, and the ten largest hold less than 20%. This sample stems from a study of T cells in Graves' hyperthyroidism and ophthalmopathy.

The rearrangement joins TRBV5-8 to TRBJ1-1; D possibly corresponds to TRBD1 (5 bases). The material sequenced was blood. This TCR was sampled from a woman younger than 30 with Graves' hyperthyroidism. The CDR3 DNA reads TGTGCCAGCAGCTCACAGGAGAACACTGAAGCTTGCTTT. Residues: CASSSQENTEACF.